These T cell receptor beta chains were read from a single sample in a study of T-cell reconstitution after alpha-beta-depleted transplantation in children. MiXCR, run by TCRdb on the PCR reads, gives a single entry per CDR3 protein. Here the sample spans 100,000 or so distinct CDR3 sequences, 15% to 18% being singletons. Material: PBMCs, mostly from graft donor cells, obtained 180 days after TCRalphabeta/CD19-depleted stem cell transplant. These TCRs come from a male patient aged 2-10 years who had a stem cell transplant for acute lymphoblastic leukemia, so the T cells may come from the graft donor. The CDR3 runs from the conserved cysteine through the conserved F or W. Fields, in order: J gene, D gene, clone size, V gene, CDR3 DNA, CDR3 protein. The D gene is left open where the match is weak. Only some rows state a clone size, as once, few, many or a class for expanded clones.

J: TRBJ2-7; D: -; size: -; V: TRBV18; DNA: TGTGCCAGCTCACCACCGTCGAGGGGTTCCTACGAGCAGTACTTC; CDR3: CASSPPSRGSYEQYF
J: TRBJ2-2; D: -; size: many; V: TRBV20-1; DNA: TGCAGTGCTATTGGGGATAGCACCGGGGAGCTGTTTTTT; CDR3: CSAIGDSTGELFF
J: TRBJ2-3; D: -; size: few; V: TRBV18; DNA: TGTGCCAGCTCCCAGATACTACGGCGACCGGGCACAGATACGCAGTATTTT; CDR3: CASSQILRRPGTDTQYF
J: TRBJ1-3; D: -; size: few; V: TRBV7-6; DNA: TGTGCCAGCAGCTTAGGATATCCCTCTGGAAACACCATATATTTT; CDR3: CASSLGYPSGNTIYF
J: TRBJ2-3; D: -; size: medium-sized; V: TRBV27; DNA: TGTGCCAGCAGTGGGGACTCGACTGGCGCAGATACGCAGTATTTT; CDR3: CASSGDSTGADTQYF
J: TRBJ1-5; D: TRBD1; size: many; V: TRBV28; DNA: TGTGCCTGTTCCACGGACAGGGGGCCTCCTCAGCCCCAGCATTTT; CDR3: CACSTDRGPPQPQHF
J: TRBJ2-7; D: TRBD2; size: few; V: TRBV20-1; DNA: TGCAGTGCTAGGATCCTAGCGGGGGTCCGGGGCGAGCAGTACTTC; CDR3: CSARILAGVRGEQYF
J: TRBJ2-7; D: TRBD1; size: many; V: TRBV10-3; DNA: TGTGCCATCAGCCCCGGGACAGGAACCTACGAGCAGTACTTC; CDR3: CAISPGTGTYEQYF
J: TRBJ1-1; D: TRBD1; size: few; V: TRBV6-2/TRBV6-3; DNA: TGTGCCAGCAGTTACCAGGGGGCGAACACTGAAGCTTTCTTT; CDR3: CASSYQGANTEAFF
J: TRBJ2-7; D: -; size: -; V: TRBV20-1; DNA: TGCAGTGCTAGACTCAGGGTCAACGAGCAGTACTTC; CDR3: CSARLRVNEQYF
J: TRBJ2-4; D: -; size: -; V: TRBV12-3/TRBV12-4; DNA: TGTGCCAGCAGTTTAGTTCCGAATTCTAACATTCAGTACTTC; CDR3: CASSLVPNSNIQYF
J: TRBJ2-7; D: -; size: -; V: TRBV27; DNA: TGTGCCAGCAGTTTAAGGACGGACTACGAGCAGTACTTC; CDR3: CASSLRTDYEQYF
J: TRBJ2-7; D: TRBD1; size: -; V: TRBV5-1; DNA: TGCGCCAGCAGTTATACCGGGACAGACCCCAACGAGCAGTACTTC; CDR3: CASSYTGTDPNEQYF
J: TRBJ1-6; D: -; size: -; V: TRBV20-1; DNA: TGCAGTGCTAGAGTCGGGGCAGGGCCTTATAATTCACCCCTCCACTTT; CDR3: CSARVGAGPYNSPLHF
J: TRBJ2-1; D: -; size: -; V: TRBV20-1; DNA: TGCAGTGCTAGAGGTCAGGGGAGGTTGAGCAATGAGCAGTTCTTC; CDR3: CSARGQGRLSNEQFF
J: TRBJ2-5; D: -; size: few; V: TRBV29-1; DNA: TGCAGCGTTGAATGGACGATTAATGGGGAGACCCAGTACTTC; CDR3: CSVEWTINGETQYF
J: TRBJ2-5; D: -; size: few; V: TRBV29-1; DNA: TGCAGCGTTCGACCGATGGGACTCGAAATGGCCCAGTACTTC; CDR3: CSVRPMGLEMAQYF